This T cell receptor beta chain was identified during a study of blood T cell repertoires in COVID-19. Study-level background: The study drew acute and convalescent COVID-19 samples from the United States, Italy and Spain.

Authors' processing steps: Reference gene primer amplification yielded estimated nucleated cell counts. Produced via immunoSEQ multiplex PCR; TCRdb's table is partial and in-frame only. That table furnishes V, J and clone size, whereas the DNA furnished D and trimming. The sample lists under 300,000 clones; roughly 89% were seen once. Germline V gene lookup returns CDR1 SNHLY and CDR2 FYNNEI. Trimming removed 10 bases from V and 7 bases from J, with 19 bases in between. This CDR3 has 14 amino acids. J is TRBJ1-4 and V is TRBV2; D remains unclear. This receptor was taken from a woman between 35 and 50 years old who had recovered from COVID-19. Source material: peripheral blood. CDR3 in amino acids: CATKWRGPGEKLFF. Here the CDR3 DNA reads TGTGCCACCAAGTGGAGAGGGCCGGGTGAAAAACTGTTTTTT.